This TCR beta chain came from a study of Ad26.COV2.S vaccination and SARS-CoV-2 variants. Study as a whole: It was the COV1001 Ad26.COV2.S trial arm that included the donor.

TCRdb's copy holds only in-frame clones and misses some; the assay was immunoSEQ multiplex PCR. Of around 300,000 clones detected, 88% appear once; the ten largest clones hold around 6.4%. The study's findings and limits: The TCR breadth and depth analyses may have produced an underestimate of total T cell responses. Participants in the vaccine arm had higher spike-specific TCR breadth; placebo recipients had lower.

As for treatment: around 19 received Ad26.COV2.S at low or high dose, single or two shots; about 5 received placebo; per-sample allocation not given. Repertoires come from day 63 after the first vaccine or placebo injection. As its vector, the vaccine had Ad26, which expressed Wuhan-strain SARS-CoV-2 spike. About this clone: The antigen is not known.

Per germline, CDR1 LGHNA and CDR2 YNFKEQ. The ends were cut back, 7 bases at V and 1 base at J, with 10 bases in the middle. The CDR3 extends over 13 amino acids. The receptor's source is a person between 18 and 59 years old who received the Ad26.COV2.S COVID-19 vaccine or a placebo. The source material was peripheral blood, sampled in a trial of Ad26.COV2.S vaccine versus placebo. The chain joins TRBV4-2 to TRBJ1-1; D gene uncertain. CDR3 region: CASTTDWNTEAFF. The CDR3 region has the DNA TGTGCCAGCACGACGGACTGGAACACTGAAGCTTTCTTT.